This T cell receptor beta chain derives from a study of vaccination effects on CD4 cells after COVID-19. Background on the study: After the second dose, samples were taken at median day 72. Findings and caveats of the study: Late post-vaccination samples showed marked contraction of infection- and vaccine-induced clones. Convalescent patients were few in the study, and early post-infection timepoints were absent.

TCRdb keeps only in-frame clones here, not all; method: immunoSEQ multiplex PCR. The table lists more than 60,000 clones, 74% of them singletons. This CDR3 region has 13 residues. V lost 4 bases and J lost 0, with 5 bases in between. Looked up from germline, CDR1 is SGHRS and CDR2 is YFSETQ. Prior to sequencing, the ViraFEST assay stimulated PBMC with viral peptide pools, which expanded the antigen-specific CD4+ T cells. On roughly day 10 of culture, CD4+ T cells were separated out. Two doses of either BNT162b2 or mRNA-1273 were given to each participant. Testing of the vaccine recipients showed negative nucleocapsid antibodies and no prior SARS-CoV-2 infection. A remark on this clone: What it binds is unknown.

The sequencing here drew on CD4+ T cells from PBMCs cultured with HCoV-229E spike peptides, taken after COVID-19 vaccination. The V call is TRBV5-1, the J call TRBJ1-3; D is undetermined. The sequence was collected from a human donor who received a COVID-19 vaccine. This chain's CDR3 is CASSVNSGNTIYF. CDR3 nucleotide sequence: TGCGCCAGCAGCGTCAACTCTGGAAACACCATATATTTT. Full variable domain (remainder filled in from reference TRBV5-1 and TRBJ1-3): KAGVTQTPRYLIKTRGQQVTLSCSPISGHRSVSWYQQTPGQGLQFLFEYFSETQRNKGNFPGRFSGRQFSNSRSEMNVSTLELGDSALYLCASSVNSGNTIYFGEGSWLTVV.